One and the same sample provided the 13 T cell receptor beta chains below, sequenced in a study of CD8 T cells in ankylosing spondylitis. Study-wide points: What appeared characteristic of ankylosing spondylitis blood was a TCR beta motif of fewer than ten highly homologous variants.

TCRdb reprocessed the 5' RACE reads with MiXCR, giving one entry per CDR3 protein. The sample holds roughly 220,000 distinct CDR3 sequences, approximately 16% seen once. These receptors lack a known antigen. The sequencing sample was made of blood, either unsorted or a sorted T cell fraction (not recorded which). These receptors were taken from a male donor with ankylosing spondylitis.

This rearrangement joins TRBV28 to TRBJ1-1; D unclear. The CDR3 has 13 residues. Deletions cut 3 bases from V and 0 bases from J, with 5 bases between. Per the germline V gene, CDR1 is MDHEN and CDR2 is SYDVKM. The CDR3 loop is CASSFVMNTEAFF. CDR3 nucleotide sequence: TGTGCCAGCAGTTTTGTGATGAACACTGAAGCTTTCTTT.

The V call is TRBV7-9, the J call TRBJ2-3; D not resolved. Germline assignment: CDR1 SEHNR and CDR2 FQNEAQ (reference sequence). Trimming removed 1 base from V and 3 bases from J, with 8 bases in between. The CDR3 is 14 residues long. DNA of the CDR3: TGTGCCAGCAGCTTAGTATCAGAGACAGATACGCAGTATTTT. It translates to CASSLVSETDTQYF.

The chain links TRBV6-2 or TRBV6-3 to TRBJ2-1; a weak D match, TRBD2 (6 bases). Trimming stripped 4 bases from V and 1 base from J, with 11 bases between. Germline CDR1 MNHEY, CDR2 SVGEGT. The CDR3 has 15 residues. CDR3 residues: CASSLTGTSYNEQFF. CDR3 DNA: TGTGCCAGCAGTTTGACCGGGACTTCCTACAATGAGCAGTTCTTC.

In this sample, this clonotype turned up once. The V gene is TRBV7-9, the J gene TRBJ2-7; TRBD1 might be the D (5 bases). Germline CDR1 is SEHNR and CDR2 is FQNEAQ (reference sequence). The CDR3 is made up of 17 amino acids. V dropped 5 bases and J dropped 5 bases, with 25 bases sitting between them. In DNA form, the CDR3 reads TGTGCCAGCAGCATCACTATGCCCGAGGACAACCAGCACGAGCAGTACTTC. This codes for CASSITMPEDNQHEQYF.

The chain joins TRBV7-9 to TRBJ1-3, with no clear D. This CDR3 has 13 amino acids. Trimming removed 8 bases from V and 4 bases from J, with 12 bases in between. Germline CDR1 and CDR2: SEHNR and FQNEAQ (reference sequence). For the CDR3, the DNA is TGTGCCAGCGGTGGCTTATCCGGAAACACCATATATTTT. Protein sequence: CASGGLSGNTIYF.

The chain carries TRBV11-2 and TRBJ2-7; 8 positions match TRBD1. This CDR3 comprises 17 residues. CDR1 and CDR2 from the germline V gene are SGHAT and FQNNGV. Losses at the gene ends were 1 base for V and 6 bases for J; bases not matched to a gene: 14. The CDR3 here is CASSLGEAWTGLGEQYF. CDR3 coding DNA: TGTGCCAGCAGCTTAGGAGAGGCCTGGACAGGGCTAGGCGAGCAGTACTTC.

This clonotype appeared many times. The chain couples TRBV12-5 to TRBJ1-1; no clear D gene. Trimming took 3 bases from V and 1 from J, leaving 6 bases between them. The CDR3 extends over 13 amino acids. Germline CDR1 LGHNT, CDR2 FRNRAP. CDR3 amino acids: CASGFGGNTEAFF. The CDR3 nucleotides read TGTGCTAGTGGTTTCGGTGGGAACACTGAAGCTTTCTTT.

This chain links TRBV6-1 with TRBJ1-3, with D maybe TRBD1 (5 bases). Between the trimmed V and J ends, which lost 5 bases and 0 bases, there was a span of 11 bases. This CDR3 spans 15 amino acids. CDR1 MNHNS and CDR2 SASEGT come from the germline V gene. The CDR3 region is CASSPTADSGNTIYF. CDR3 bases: TGTGCCAGCAGTCCGACAGCTGACTCTGGAAACACCATATATTTT.

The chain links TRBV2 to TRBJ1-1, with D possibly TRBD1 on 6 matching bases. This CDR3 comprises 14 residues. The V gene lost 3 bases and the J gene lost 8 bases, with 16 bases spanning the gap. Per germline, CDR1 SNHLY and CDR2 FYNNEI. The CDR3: CASSDWGGDNEAFF. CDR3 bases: TGTGCCAGCAGTGACTGGGGTGGGGACAACGAAGCTTTCTTT.

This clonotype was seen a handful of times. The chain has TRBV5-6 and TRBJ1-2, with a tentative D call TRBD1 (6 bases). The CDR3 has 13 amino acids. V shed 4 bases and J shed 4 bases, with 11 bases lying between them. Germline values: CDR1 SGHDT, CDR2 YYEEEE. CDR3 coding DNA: TGTGCCAGCAGCCAAACAGGGATCTATGGCTACACCTTC. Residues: CASSQTGIYGYTF.

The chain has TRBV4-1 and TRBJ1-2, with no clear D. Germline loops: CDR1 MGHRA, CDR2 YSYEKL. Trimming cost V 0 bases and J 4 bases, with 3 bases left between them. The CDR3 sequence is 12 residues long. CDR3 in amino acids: CASSQDTYGYTF. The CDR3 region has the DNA TGCGCCAGCAGCCAAGATACCTATGGCTACACCTTC.

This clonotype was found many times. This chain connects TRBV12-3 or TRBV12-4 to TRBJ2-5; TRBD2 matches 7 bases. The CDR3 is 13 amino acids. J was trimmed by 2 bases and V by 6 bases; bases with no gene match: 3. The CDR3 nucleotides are TGTGCCAGCAGGGGGACTATTCAAGAGACCCAGTACTTC. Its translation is CASRGTIQETQYF.

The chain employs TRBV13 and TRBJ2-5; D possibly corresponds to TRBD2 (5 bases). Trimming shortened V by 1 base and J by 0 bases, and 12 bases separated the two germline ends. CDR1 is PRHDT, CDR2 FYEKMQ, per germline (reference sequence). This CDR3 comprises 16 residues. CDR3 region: CASSLAQLVHQETQYF. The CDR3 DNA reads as TGTGCCAGCAGCTTAGCCCAACTAGTGCACCAAGAGACCCAGTACTTC.